This is a list of T cell receptor beta chains from one sample in a study of beta chain features in type 1 diabetes. Here immunoSEQ multiplex PCR was the method, and the copy in TCRdb shows in-frame clones only, minus some. The sample has a few hundred thousand clones, approximately 12% seen once; the top ten hold 0.017%. What was sequenced was naive CD4+ T cells from blood. These receptors all come from a man between 18 and 35 years old in good health. Each CDR3 is given with its conserved first and last residue. The order of the fields is CDR3 protein, V gene, CDR3 length, clone size, J gene, D gene. D genes are given only for firm matches. A clone size is listed for some rows: how often the clone was seen (once, few, many), or a class if it is expanded.

cdr3_aa: CASSVGGGALGTQYF
v_call: TRBV9
cdr3_length: 15
clone_size: .
j_call: TRBJ2-5
d_call: .

cdr3_aa: CASSRAGAEETQYF
v_call: TRBV7-2
cdr3_length: 14
clone_size: .
j_call: TRBJ2-5
d_call: .

cdr3_aa: CASSLEGQGTSEAFF
v_call: TRBV11-2
cdr3_length: 15
clone_size: .
j_call: TRBJ1-1
d_call: TRBD1

cdr3_aa: CALTGTSGRFSYEQYF
v_call: TRBV30
cdr3_length: 16
clone_size: few
j_call: TRBJ2-7
d_call: TRBD2

cdr3_aa: CAWSSQGRGELFF
v_call: TRBV30
cdr3_length: 13
clone_size: .
j_call: TRBJ2-2
d_call: .

cdr3_aa: CASSPGTGANGGYGYTF
v_call: TRBV4-2
cdr3_length: 17
clone_size: .
j_call: TRBJ1-2
d_call: TRBD1

cdr3_aa: CASSSVGRGYTF
v_call: TRBV28
cdr3_length: 12
clone_size: .
j_call: TRBJ1-2
d_call: .

cdr3_aa: CASSSGGTRPTDTQYF
v_call: TRBV5-4
cdr3_length: 16
clone_size: .
j_call: TRBJ2-3
d_call: .

cdr3_aa: CASSTPGQIDGYTF
v_call: TRBV25-1
cdr3_length: 14
clone_size: .
j_call: TRBJ1-2
d_call: TRBD1

cdr3_aa: CSGLVAGELFF
v_call: TRBV20-1
cdr3_length: 11
clone_size: .
j_call: TRBJ2-2
d_call: .

cdr3_aa: CAWDHLRTGELFF
v_call: TRBV30
cdr3_length: 13
clone_size: few
j_call: TRBJ2-2
d_call: .

cdr3_aa: CAVSARQETQYF
v_call: TRBV10-3
cdr3_length: 12
clone_size: .
j_call: TRBJ2-5
d_call: .

cdr3_aa: CASSVPGSNTGELFF
v_call: TRBV9
cdr3_length: 15
clone_size: few
j_call: TRBJ2-2
d_call: .

cdr3_aa: CASSVRSGLAVRTDTQYF
v_call: TRBV9
cdr3_length: 18
clone_size: few
j_call: TRBJ2-3
d_call: TRBD2

cdr3_aa: CASSYRLTTEAFF
v_call: TRBV7-9
cdr3_length: 13
clone_size: .
j_call: TRBJ1-1
d_call: .

cdr3_aa: CASSWGDSMDYGYTF
v_call: TRBV5-1
cdr3_length: 15
clone_size: .
j_call: TRBJ1-2
d_call: TRBD1

cdr3_aa: CASSLRQGGDEQYF
v_call: TRBV7-2
cdr3_length: 14
clone_size: .
j_call: TRBJ2-7
d_call: TRBD2

cdr3_aa: CASSNLQGQSNYGYTF
v_call: TRBV5-1
cdr3_length: 16
clone_size: few
j_call: TRBJ1-2
d_call: .

cdr3_aa: CASSFRGTVNNSPLHF
v_call: TRBV11-2
cdr3_length: 16
clone_size: .
j_call: TRBJ1-6
d_call: .

cdr3_aa: CASSLLGQSQETQYF
v_call: TRBV7-9
cdr3_length: 15
clone_size: few
j_call: TRBJ2-5
d_call: TRBD1

cdr3_aa: CASSIPGRAGELFF
v_call: TRBV19
cdr3_length: 14
clone_size: .
j_call: TRBJ2-2
d_call: .

cdr3_aa: CASSIRFQPQHF
v_call: TRBV19
cdr3_length: 12
clone_size: .
j_call: TRBJ1-5
d_call: .

cdr3_aa: CASIPNVGQETQYF
v_call: TRBV5-6
cdr3_length: 14
clone_size: .
j_call: TRBJ2-5
d_call: .

cdr3_aa: CASSLDPRERYF
v_call: TRBV11-2
cdr3_length: 12
clone_size: few
j_call: TRBJ2-7
d_call: .

cdr3_aa: CASSLWNSPLIGNQPQHF
v_call: TRBV7-9
cdr3_length: 18
clone_size: .
j_call: TRBJ1-5
d_call: .

cdr3_aa: CASSQTQGAGGYTF
v_call: TRBV16
cdr3_length: 14
clone_size: .
j_call: TRBJ1-2
d_call: TRBD1

cdr3_aa: CASSARQGDTEAFF
v_call: TRBV7-2
cdr3_length: 14
clone_size: few
j_call: TRBJ1-1
d_call: TRBD1

cdr3_aa: CASSLRLAESTDTQYF
v_call: TRBV5-1
cdr3_length: 16
clone_size: .
j_call: TRBJ2-3
d_call: .

cdr3_aa: CSASISYEQYF
v_call: TRBV20-1
cdr3_length: 11
clone_size: few
j_call: TRBJ2-7
d_call: .